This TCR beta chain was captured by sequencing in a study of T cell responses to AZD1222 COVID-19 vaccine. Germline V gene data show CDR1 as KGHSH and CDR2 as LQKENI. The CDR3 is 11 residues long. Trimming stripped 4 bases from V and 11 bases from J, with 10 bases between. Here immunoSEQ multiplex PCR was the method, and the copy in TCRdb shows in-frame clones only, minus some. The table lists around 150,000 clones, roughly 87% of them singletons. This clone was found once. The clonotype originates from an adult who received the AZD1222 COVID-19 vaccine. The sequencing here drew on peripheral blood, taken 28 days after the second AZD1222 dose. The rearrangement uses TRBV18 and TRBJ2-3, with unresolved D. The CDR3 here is CASSLPPGQYF. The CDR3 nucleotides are TGTGCCAGCTCACTACCGCCGGGGCAGTATTTT.